The T cell receptor beta chain under discussion was sequenced for a study of blood T cell repertoires in COVID-19. In the original workflow: Estimation of nucleated cell counts was performed using reference gene primer amplification. Clones were sequenced by immunoSEQ multiplex PCR, and TCRdb holds only the in-frame ones, with some missing. Clone size and V and J calls were adopted from that table, with D and trimming inferred from the DNA. The sample lists almost 250,000 clones, roughly 89% occurring once. Trimming removed 1 base from V and 1 base from J, with 7 bases in between. The CDR3 sequence is 14 residues long. In germline, CDR1 is LGHNA, CDR2 YNFKEQ. Enrollees, about 18 to 89 years old, lived in 25 or so US areas. Cohort 3 donors counted as recovered after two negative PCRs, clearance, or resolved symptoms.

This receptor was taken from a woman aged 25 to 39 who had recovered from COVID-19. Sequenced sample: PBMCs or T cells enriched from blood (not recorded which). The chain links TRBV4-2 to TRBJ1-1, with no clear D. CDR3 region: CASSQAWRNTEAFF. DNA for the CDR3: TGTGCCAGCAGCCAAGCATGGAGGAACACTGAAGCTTTCTTT.